A single sample gave rise to the 5 T cell receptor beta chains below, sequenced in a study of preoperative IRX-2 immunotherapy in early breast cancer (dated 2019 in TCRdb). Libraries came from the immunoSEQ multiplex PCR assay. TCRdb retrieved this table from immuneACCESS and kept in-frame rearrangements only. Not all clones are present; in checked studies, unresolved V genes account for under half, and no reason is known for the remainder. The sample includes over 35,000 clones, with 85% to 95% observed a single time. About 1.6% of the sample lies in the top ten. Taken with the paper, the label for treatment or condition translates to: preoperative locoregional IRX-2 cytokine immunotherapy. This material consisted of tumor tissue, taken after IRX-2 immunotherapy. All receptors come from a human donor with breast cancer.

This rearrangement joins TRBV7-8 to TRBJ2-7; D gene ambiguous. There are 16 residues in the CDR3. Trimming cost V 1 base and J 6 bases, with 19 bases left between them. Germline CDR1 and CDR2: SGHVS and FQNEAQ. The CDR3 here is CASSLGADLPVREQYF. CDR3 nucleotide sequence: TGTGCCAGCAGCTTAGGGGCAGACCTCCCCGTTCGCGAGCAGTACTTC.

The chain uses TRBV7-2 and TRBJ1-1, with unresolved D. V lost 4 bases and J lost 4, with 16 bases in between. CDR3 size: 15 residues. Per the germline V gene, CDR1 is SGHTA and CDR2 is FQGNSA. Written as DNA, the CDR3 is TGTGCCAGCAGCTACCAACAGCTAAGGACCACTGAAGCTTTCTTT. Amino acid sequence: CASSYQQLRTTEAFF. Full variable domain (rest looked up from reference TRBV7-2 and TRBJ1-1): GAGVSQSPSNKVTEKGKDVELRCDPISGHTALYWYRQSLGQGLEFLIYFQGNSAPDKSGLPSDRFSAERTGGSVSTLTIQRTQQEDSAVYLCASSYQQLRTTEAFFGQGTRLTVV.

V and J are TRBV19 and TRBJ2-1, with 7 bases matching TRBD2. The V gene end was trimmed by 8 bases and the J gene end by 4 bases; junction bases not matched to a gene: 2. Germline CDR1 and CDR2: LNHDA and SQIVND (reference sequence). The CDR3 length is 12 residues. CDR3 loop: CASGRGYNEQFF. The CDR3 DNA sequence: TGTGCCAGTGGGCGGGGGTACAATGAGCAGTTCTTC.

The CDR3 reads CASSTTSGTVPQQYF. In DNA form, the CDR3 reads TGTGCCAGCAGCACCACCAGTGGGACAGTTCCTCAGCAGTACTTC. The chain uses TRBV7-2 and TRBJ2-7; 7 bases line up with TRBD1. The CDR3 loop spans 15 amino acids. Germline CDR1 is SGHTA and CDR2 is FQGNSA. With 5 bases clipped from V and 8 bases from J, the junction kept 15 bases outside the gene matches. The whole variable domain, remainder taken from reference TRBV7-2 and TRBJ2-7, is GAGVSQSPSNKVTEKGKDVELRCDPISGHTALYWYRQSLGQGLEFLIYFQGNSAPDKSGLPSDRFSAERTGGSVSTLTIQRTQQEDSAVYLCASSTTSGTVPQQYFGPGTRLTVT.

The CDR3: CASSYTNRAQETQYF. In DNA form, the CDR3 reads TGTGCCAGCAGTTATACGAACAGGGCCCAAGAGACCCAGTACTTC. V usage is TRBV6-6 and J usage is TRBJ2-5, with D perhaps matching TRBD1 (6 bases). Trimming shortened V by 3 bases and J by 1 base, and 12 bases separated the two germline ends. The CDR3 length is 15 residues. Germline CDR1 is MNHNY and CDR2 is SVGAGI (reference sequence).